A single sample is the source of the 14 T cell receptor beta chains below, sequenced in a study of early T cells in non-severe SARS-CoV-2 infection. In TCRdb, the 5' RACE reads were re-called with MiXCR into one record per CDR3 protein. The sample carries approximately 32,000 distinct CDR3 sequences, roughly 4% recorded once. Sequencing used whole blood. The receptors stem from an adult who was a healthcare worker with PCR-confirmed SARS-CoV-2 infection or an uninfected control (not recorded which).

In this sample, this clonotype turned up many times. The chain links TRBV5-1 to TRBJ1-1; a possible D gene is TRBD1 (5 bases). CDR1 SGHRS and CDR2 YFSETQ come from the germline V gene. The CDR3 totals 15 residues. The V and J ends lost 0 bases and 1 base respectively, with 10 bases between them. The CDR3 region is CASSLGLTENTEAFF. For the CDR3, the DNA is TGCGCCAGCAGCTTGGGGCTGACAGAGAACACTGAAGCTTTCTTT.

Regarding this clonotype: A clone one base away is much larger, so this may be a read error. The chain couples TRBV19 to TRBJ2-7; perhaps TRBD1 as D (6 bases). CDR1 is LNHDA, CDR2 SQIVND, per germline (reference sequence). The CDR3 extends over 14 amino acids. This CDR3 is CVSSSRPTGSEQYF. CDR3 DNA: TGTGTCAGTAGTTCCCGACCGACAGGTTCGGAGCAGTACTTC.

Ten or more counts support this clonotype. The chain links TRBV7-3 to TRBJ2-3; D may be TRBD2 (5 bases). CDR3 length: 16 residues. From germline, CDR1 is SGHTA and CDR2 FQGTGA. V was trimmed by 3 bases and J by 5 bases, leaving 18 bases between them. The CDR3 sequence is CASSFGVGLSQDTQYF. The CDR3 DNA sequence: TGTGCCAGCAGCTTCGGGGTTGGCCTCAGCCAAGATACGCAGTATTTT.

The gene calls are TRBV4-3 and TRBJ2-3, with D unresolved. Trimming shortened V by 1 base and J by 1 base, and 12 bases separated the two germline ends. Germline V CDR1 and CDR2: LGHNA, YSLEER. The CDR3 spans 16 residues. CDR3 coding DNA: TGCGCCAGCAGCCAAGCCCACTCCCCAGGCACAGATACGCAGTATTTT. Amino acids: CASSQAHSPGTDTQYF.

This clonotype showed up many times. The CDR3 DNA sequence: TGTGCCAGCAGCCCCCGGTTAGGACAGGGGGCCCCGACTCCTAACACCGGGGAGCTGTTTTTT. This gives the protein CASSPRLGQGAPTPNTGELFF. This chain uses TRBV7-9 with TRBJ2-2, with TRBD1 matching over 11 bases. J gave up 2 bases and V 5 bases, and 19 bases lay outside the gene matches. Germline CDR1 is SEHNR and CDR2 is FQNEAQ (reference sequence). This CDR3 has 21 amino acids.

In this sample, this clonotype turned up many times. The chain employs TRBV20-1 and TRBJ1-2, with D maybe TRBD1 (5 bases). V shed 3 bases and J shed 6 bases, with 11 bases lying between them. Germline V gene lookup returns CDR1 DFQATT and CDR2 SNEGSKA (reference sequence). This CDR3 contains 12 residues. DNA for the CDR3: TGCAGTGCTAGCAAGGGGTCGGATGGCTACACCTTC. Protein product: CSASKGSDGYTF.

This clonotype was found many times. The chain has TRBV6-5 and TRBJ2-3; D may be TRBD1 or TRBD2 (5 bases each). CDR3 length: 15 amino acids. Trimming pared 10 bases from V and 0 bases from J, leaving 17 bases between. Germline V CDR1 and CDR2: MNHEY, SVGAGI. The CDR3 here is CAKVSGGRSTDTQYF. The DNA for the CDR3 is TGTGCCAAGGTCTCTGGGGGAAGAAGCACAGATACGCAGTATTTT.

This clonotype appeared many times. This chain joins TRBV9 and TRBJ1-3, with 8 bases matching TRBD1. Per germline, CDR1 SGDLS and CDR2 YYNGEE. With 0 bases clipped from V and 5 bases from J, the junction kept 7 bases outside the gene matches. This CDR3 spans 16 amino acids. The CDR3 region is CASSVEPSGGRNTIYF. The CDR3 nucleotides are TGTGCCAGCAGCGTAGAACCCTCAGGGGGCAGAAACACCATATATTTT.

A few counts support this clonotype. This chain connects TRBV25-1 to TRBJ2-3; no definite D call. The CDR3 runs 14 residues. Germline V gives CDR1 MGHDK, CDR2 SYGVNS. Trimming pared 4 bases from V and 2 bases from J, leaving 10 bases between. For the CDR3, the DNA is TGTGCCAGCAGTGTAGAGGAGTTCACAGATACGCAGTATTTT. Its translation is CASSVEEFTDTQYF.

This clonotype was counted between two and nine times. This chain links TRBV14 with TRBJ1-6; possibly TRBD1 for D (6 bases). The CDR3 covers 15 residues. The germline V gene encodes CDR1 SGHDN and CDR2 FVKESK. The V end lost 3 bases, the J end lost 4 bases, and 10 bases lay between the germline ends. The chain's CDR3 is CASSQLDSYNSPLHF. CDR3 sequence (DNA): TGTGCCAGCAGCCAGCTGGACAGTTATAATTCACCCCTCCACTTT.

This clonotype has at least ten counts. This chain connects TRBV5-1 to TRBJ2-5, with 7 bases aligning to TRBD2. CDR1 and CDR2 from the germline V gene are SGHRS and YFSETQ. CDR3 size: 15 residues. The V and J ends lost 0 bases and 1 base, in that order; junction bases with no gene match: 3. In DNA form, the CDR3 reads TGCGCCAGCAGCTTGGGGGCTAGCGGCCAAGAGACCCAGTACTTC. The encoded protein is CASSLGASGQETQYF. The variable domain in full, with the rest retrieved from reference TRBV5-1 and TRBJ2-5, is KAGVTQTPRYLIKTRGQQVTLSCSPISGHRSVSWYQQTPGQGLQFLFEYFSETQRNKGNFPGRFSGRQFSNSRSEMNVSTLELGDSALYLCASSLGASGQETQYFGPGTRLLVL.

This clonotype occurred many times. The genes are TRBV7-6 and TRBJ2-5; no firm D call. This CDR3 is 13 amino acids long. CDR1 and CDR2 (germline): SGHVS, FNYEAQ. Trimming took off 5 bases at V and 3 bases at J, with 10 bases between the two ends. DNA for the CDR3: TGTGCCAGCAGCCCGAATCCCAAAGAGACCCAGTACTTC. It codes for CASSPNPKETQYF.

This clonotype was seen many times. The J gene is TRBJ2-1, the V gene TRBV7-9, with D perhaps matching TRBD2 (5 bases). This CDR3 has 15 amino acids. V was trimmed by 1 base and J by 6 bases, leaving 13 bases between them. CDR1 is SEHNR and CDR2 is FQNEAQ in the germline V gene (reference sequence). In nucleotides, the CDR3 is TGTGCCAGCAGCTTAGTTTTCGGAGGCCCCAATGAGCAGTTCTTC. Amino acids: CASSLVFGGPNEQFF.

The chain carries TRBV20-1 and TRBJ2-7; 12 nucleotides line up with TRBD1. The ends lost 1 base at V and 5 bases at J; junction bases unmatched: 3. Germline-derived CDR1 and CDR2 are DFQATT and SNEGSKA (reference sequence). This CDR3 comprises 14 residues. CDR3 amino acids: CSARARDRGHEQYF. CDR3 sequence (DNA): TGCAGTGCTAGAGCCCGGGACAGGGGGCACGAGCAGTACTTC.